This T cell receptor (beta chain) was sequenced in a study of shared clonotypes between healthy human individuals. Produced via immunoSEQ multiplex PCR; TCRdb's table is partial and in-frame only. The sample has about 2.3 million clones, approximately 93% seen once. This CDR3 is 14 amino acids long. The germline V gene encodes CDR1 SNHLY and CDR2 FYNNEI. Trimming cost V 3 bases and J 2 bases, with 8 bases left between them. The TCR comes from a man between 18 and 35 years old in good health. Some clones in this sample may be carry-over from other donors' samples. V is TRBV2 and J is TRBJ1-3; D is undetermined. The sequenced sample consisted of naive CD4+ T cells from PBMCs. Noted subset: CD45RA+ positively selected. CDR3 region: CASSESATGNTIYF. In DNA, the CDR3 is TGTGCCAGCAGTGAGTCGGCAACTGGAAACACCATATATTTT.